This T cell receptor gamma chain was profiled in a study of γδ T cells in repeated Plasmodium falciparum infection. Sequencing covered both gamma and delta TCR chains per sample. TCRdb reanalyzed the multiplex PCR reads using CATT. The sample shows roughly 27,000 gamma-chain clones, 3% of them seen only once. The table lists this clone with a few counts. A read error likely explains why the TCRdb protein, taken from a much larger clone, differs from this DNA's translation at residue 10; the protein shown is translated from the DNA. The material sequenced was gamma-delta T cells from blood. The sequence was obtained from a pool of human donors (malaria-infected and uninfected, not separated).

The CDR3 is CALWEVQCYDKKLF. As DNA, the CDR3 is TGTGCCTTGTGGGAGGTGCAATGTTATGATAAGAAACTCTTT. The J gene is TRGJ1 or TRGJ2, the V gene TRGV9. TCRdb lists no J gene, so it was determined here by aligning the DNA to germline. Germline CDR1 reads GITISATS; CDR2 reads ISYDGTV (reference sequence). This CDR3 contains 14 residues.